A single sample gave rise to the 6 T cell receptor beta chains below, sequenced in a study of a mutant IDH1 vaccine in newly diagnosed glioma. The time point was: week 5, during vaccination. Every single dose of the vaccine, 300 ug of mutant IDH1 20-mer peptide, came with topical imiquimod. Clones were sequenced by immunoSEQ multiplex PCR, and TCRdb holds only the in-frame ones, with some missing. The sample records roughly 60,000 clones, about 86% being singletons. Their antigens remain unidentified. The material sequenced was PBMCs, taken from a glioma patient whose treatment included an IDH1 peptide vaccine. The receptor source for this set is a woman aged 45-65 years with glioma.

The chain joins TRBV5-6 to TRBJ1-5; D not certain. The CDR3 is 12 amino acids. V was pared by 0 bases and J by 4 bases, with 2 bases between. Germline CDR1 is SGHDT and CDR2 is YYEEEE. The CDR3 region has the DNA TGTGCCAGCAGCTTGGGGAATCAGCCCCAGCATTTT. Translating gives CASSLGNQPQHF.

The chain carries TRBV27 and TRBJ1-6; TRBD1 is a possible D gene (5 bases). Germline-derived CDR1 and CDR2 are MNHEY and SMNVEV (reference sequence). The CDR3 is 17 residues long. V gave up 5 bases and J gave up 0 bases, with 14 bases separating them. CDR3 bases: TGTGCCAGCAGTCCAGGGAGGGAGATCTCCTATAATTCACCCCTCCACTTT. This encodes CASSPGREISYNSPLHF.

The V gene is TRBV19, the J gene TRBJ2-7, with a tentative D call TRBD1 (6 bases). CDR1 is LNHDA and CDR2 is SQIVND in the germline V gene (reference sequence). The CDR3 length is 14 residues. The V end was cut by 7 bases, the J end by 0 bases, with 13 bases between. CDR3 loop: CASNQGSASYEQYF. CDR3 nucleotide sequence: TGTGCCAGTAACCAGGGGTCGGCCTCCTACGAGCAGTACTTC.

This clone appeared once. The rearrangement joins TRBV5-1 to TRBJ1-2, with 10 bases lining up with TRBD1. Germline V gene lookup returns CDR1 SGHRS and CDR2 YFSETQ. Losses at the gene ends were 1 base for V and 5 bases for J; bases not matched to a gene: 11. The CDR3 has 17 amino acids. CDR3 DNA: TGCGCCAGCAGCTTGACGACCGACAGGGGGCTTTGGTATGGCTACACCTTC. Amino acid sequence: CASSLTTDRGLWYGYTF.

The gene calls are TRBV7-2 and TRBJ2-2, with D hard to call. V was clipped by 4 bases and J by 0 bases, with 9 bases between them. CDR3 length equals 15 residues. Germline lookup yields CDR1 SGHTA and CDR2 FQGNSA. The DNA for the CDR3 is TGTGCCAGCAGCTCGTCGGTAGCGAACACCGGGGAGCTGTTTTTT. Translation gives CASSSSVANTGELFF.

The rearrangement uses TRBV6-6 and TRBJ2-3; possibly TRBD1 or TRBD2 for D (5 bases each). CDR1 and CDR2 from the germline V gene are MNHNY and SVGAGI (reference sequence). V was cut by 6 bases and J by 1 base, with 8 bases left in between. The CDR3 totals 13 residues. In DNA form, the CDR3 reads TGTGCCAGCAGCGGGGCGGGCACAGATACGCAGTATTTT. This translates into CASSGAGTDTQYF.